This TCR beta chain was profiled in a study of blood T cells in healthy people across ages. This clonotype has more than one count but fewer than ten. PCR was performed a second time for about 6 to 11 cycles using a sample-barcoded 5' primer and a J-beta primer mix. MiXCR, applied by TCRdb to the 5' RACE reads, yields one record per CDR3 protein. The sample consists of 1.8 million or so distinct CDR3 sequences, roughly two fifths of them appearing once. CDR3 size: 16 residues. The junction had 9 bases not matched to a gene; V was cut back by 7 bases and J by 2 bases. Per the germline V gene, CDR1 is LNHNV and CDR2 is YYDKDF (reference sequence).

The receptor's source is a human donor in good health. The V call is TRBV15, the J call TRBJ1-4, with 8 bases identical to TRBD1. Material for sequencing was blood. CDR3 DNA sequence: TGTGCCACCACCCGGACAGGGACTATGACTAATGAAAAACTGTTTTTT. Protein product: CATTRTGTMTNEKLFF. Combining the CDR3 with reference TRBV15 and TRBJ1-4 gives the whole variable domain DAMVIQNPRYQVTQFGKPVTLSCSQTLNHNVMYWYQQKSSQAPKLLFHYYDKDFNNEADTPDNFQSRRPNTSFCFLDIRSPGLGDTAMYLCATTRTGTMTNEKLFFGSGTQLSVL.